These 14 T cell receptor beta chains share one sample of origin, sequenced in a study of human thymus T cells. Assay: immunoSEQ multiplex PCR; the TCRdb copy retains only in-frame clones and omits some. The sample consists of around 120,000 clones, around 94% of them appearing once. Resections from corrective heart surgery provided thymus tissue. The sample consisted of thymus tissue. The receptors were gathered from a boy younger than two with a congenital heart defect but otherwise immunologically healthy.

The chain recombines TRBV5-6 with TRBJ1-1; D gene uncertain. The V and J ends lost 0 bases and 0 bases respectively, with 9 bases between them. Per germline, CDR1 SGHDT and CDR2 YYEEEE. This CDR3 has 15 amino acids. CDR3 sequence (DNA): TGTGCCAGCAGCTTGGCCGCAAGTGTGAACACTGAAGCTTTCTTT. The encoded protein is CASSLAASVNTEAFF.

The CDR3 loop reads CASSYSRGGDTEAFF. The DNA for the CDR3 is TGTGCCAGCAGTTACTCTAGGGGAGGGGACACTGAAGCTTTCTTT. The J gene is TRBJ1-1, the V gene TRBV6-5, with D possibly TRBD1 on 5 matching bases. Germline CDR1 reads MNHEY; CDR2 reads SVGAGI. V lost 0 bases to trimming and J lost 3 bases, with 11 bases between them. There are 15 residues in the CDR3.

The rearrangement links TRBV7-8 to TRBJ2-7, with a weak D call TRBD1 (5 bases). V gave up 4 bases and J gave up 3 bases, with 13 bases separating them. CDR3 size: 14 residues. The germline gives CDR1 SGHVS, CDR2 FQNEAQ. CDR3 residues: CASSSDSFLYEQYF. The CDR3 coding sequence is TGTGCCAGCAGCTCTGACAGTTTCCTCTACGAGCAGTACTTC.

The chain links TRBV5-1 to TRBJ2-7; a weak D match, TRBD2 (5 bases). This CDR3 contains 14 residues. CDR1 and CDR2 from the germline V gene are SGHRS and YFSETQ. Between the trimmed V and J ends, which lost 5 bases and 0 bases, there was a span of 12 bases. The DNA for the CDR3 is TGCGCCAGCAGAAGTACGGGGTCCTCCTACGAGCAGTACTTC. Translated: CASRSTGSSYEQYF.

V is TRBV7-9 and J is TRBJ2-3; 12 bases agree with TRBD2. The germline CDR1 and CDR2 sequences are SEHNR and FQNEAQ (reference sequence). CDR3 length equals 19 residues. The V and J ends lost 2 bases and 1 base, in that order; junction bases with no gene match: 10. DNA for the CDR3: TGTGCCAGCAGCTTAATGCTAGCGGGGGGGCCGGATCGCACAGATACGCAGTATTTT. Translating it yields CASSLMLAGGPDRTDTQYF.

The chain uses TRBV5-1 and TRBJ2-4, with no clear D. Germline V gene data show CDR1 as SGHRS and CDR2 as YFSETQ. This CDR3 comprises 14 residues. With 4 bases removed from V and 0 bases from J, the gap between germline ends came to 8 bases. The CDR3 loop reads CASSPVLAKNIQYF. CDR3 coding DNA: TGCGCCAGCAGCCCCGTCCTAGCCAAAAACATTCAGTACTTC.

This chain links TRBV11-2 with TRBJ2-3, with D hard to call. CDR1 is SGHAT and CDR2 is FQNNGV in the germline V gene. CDR3 size: 12 residues. V lost 5 bases and J lost 8, with 11 bases in between. CDR3 protein: CASSRMPGTQYF. The DNA of the CDR3 is TGTGCCAGCAGCCGAATGCCGGGTACGCAGTATTTT.

This sequence joins TRBV4-3 and TRBJ1-2, with unresolved D. Germline V gene lookup returns CDR1 LGHNA and CDR2 YSLEER. The CDR3 totals 16 residues. The V end was cut by 0 bases, the J end by 4 bases, with 15 bases between. The CDR3 DNA sequence: TGCGCCAGCAGCCAAGATCGAACAGTGGAAGGCTATGGCTACACCTTC. Encoded protein: CASSQDRTVEGYGYTF.

The V gene is TRBV27, the J gene TRBJ2-2, with TRBD2 matching 13 bases. The CDR3 loop spans 20 amino acids. The ends lost 5 bases at V and 7 bases at J; junction bases unmatched: 19. Germline assignment: CDR1 MNHEY and CDR2 SMNVEV (reference sequence). The DNA of the CDR3 is TGTGCCAGCAGTCCGCGCCTACCCTCCACTAGCGGGGGGGCCGTCGGGGAGCTGTTTTTT. Translation gives CASSPRLPSTSGGAVGELFF.

The chain joins TRBV6-1 to TRBJ1-4; maybe TRBD1 (6 bases). From germline, CDR1 is MNHNS and CDR2 SASEGT. Trimming pared 4 bases from V and 7 bases from J, leaving 16 bases between. The CDR3 consists of 15 residues. The CDR3 spells CASSAPQGKSEKLFF. The CDR3 coding sequence is TGTGCCAGCAGTGCCCCCCAGGGGAAAAGTGAAAAACTGTTTTTT.

The V gene is TRBV6-6, the J gene TRBJ1-2; D unresolved. The germline V gene has CDR1 MNHNY and CDR2 SVGAGI (reference sequence). With 3 bases removed from V and 10 bases from J, the gap between germline ends came to 12 bases. CDR3 length equals 12 residues. The CDR3 sequence: CASSYHECDYTF. The CDR3 DNA reads TGTGCCAGCAGTTATCACGAATGTGACTACACCTTC.

V gene TRBV27 combines with J gene TRBJ1-1, with no clear D. The CDR3 has 16 amino acids. Germline lookup yields CDR1 MNHEY and CDR2 SMNVEV (reference sequence). Trimming took 5 bases from V and 1 from J, leaving 17 bases between them. This CDR3 reads CASSRDVAVRNTEAFF. The CDR3 DNA reads as TGTGCCAGCAGTCGAGACGTTGCGGTTAGGAACACTGAAGCTTTCTTT.

The V and J genes are TRBV5-4 and TRBJ2-1; 7 bases fit TRBD2. J gave up 5 bases and V 0 bases, and 5 bases lay outside the gene matches. The CDR3 has 15 amino acids. Looked up from germline, CDR1 is SGHNT and CDR2 is YYREEE (reference sequence). CDR3 amino acids: CASSLASGGNNEQFF. Written as DNA, the CDR3 is TGTGCCAGCAGCTTGGCTTCCGGGGGGAACAATGAGCAGTTCTTC.

This chain joins TRBV4-3 and TRBJ1-2; possible D gene TRBD1, 5 bases. Trimming took off 6 bases at V and 11 bases at J, with 19 bases between the two ends. The CDR3 has 13 residues. Looked up from germline, CDR1 is LGHNA and CDR2 is YSLEER. This chain's CDR3 is CASRSPWPGLYTF. The CDR3 DNA reads as TGCGCCAGCAGGAGCCCTTGGCCAGGGTTATACACCTTC.